A selection of T cell receptor beta chains follows, all from one sample in a study of blood T cell repertoires in COVID-19. Repertoires were generated with immunoSEQ multiplex PCR, while TCRdb's copy carries only in-frame clones and drops some. The data show roughly 260,000 clones, over 80% seen once. Material for sequencing was peripheral blood. The receptors come from a woman aged 40 to 50 with acute or convalescent COVID-19. CDR3s include the opening cysteine and the closing phenylalanine or tryptophan. The order of the fields is CDR3 DNA, CDR3 protein, J gene, V gene, D gene. The D gene is left open where the match is weak.

DNA: TGTGCCAGCAGCCTAGTAGCCCCCCAAGAGACCCAGTACTTC
CDR3: CASSLVAPQETQYF
J: TRBJ2-5
V: TRBV7-2
D: NA

DNA: TGTGCCAGCAGCGTAGAAGGTTGGGCGGGGGGGCCAAAAGCGAATGAGCAGTTCTTC
CDR3: CASSVEGWAGGPKANEQFF
J: TRBJ2-1
V: TRBV9
D: TRBD2

DNA: TGTGCCAGCTCCCCAGATGGGACAGGGGTCGACTTTAACTATGGCTACACCTTC
CDR3: CASSPDGTGVDFNYGYTF
J: TRBJ1-2
V: TRBV18
D: TRBD1

DNA: TGTGCCAGCACGACAGGGGGAGACGAAAAACTGTTTTTT
CDR3: CASTTGGDEKLFF
J: TRBJ1-4
V: TRBV9
D: TRBD1

DNA: TGTGCCAGCAGTGTAGACATTCAGTACTTC
CDR3: CASSVDIQYF
J: TRBJ2-4
V: TRBV2
D: NA

DNA: TGTGCCAGCAGCTCCCATCAGACAGGGGGCAATCAGCCCCAGCATTTT
CDR3: CASSSHQTGGNQPQHF
J: TRBJ1-5
V: TRBV7-3
D: TRBD1

DNA: TGTGCCAGCAGTTTAATAGGACCGGGGGGCCAAGAGACCCAGTACTTC
CDR3: CASSLIGPGGQETQYF
J: TRBJ2-5
V: TRBV27
D: TRBD2

DNA: TGTGCCAGCAGCTTAGGGCAGGGGAACACTGAAGCTTTCTTT
CDR3: CASSLGQGNTEAFF
J: TRBJ1-1
V: TRBV11-2
D: NA

DNA: TGTGCCAGCTCACCATCCAGGGATACGCAGTATTTT
CDR3: CASSPSRDTQYF
J: TRBJ2-3
V: TRBV18
D: NA